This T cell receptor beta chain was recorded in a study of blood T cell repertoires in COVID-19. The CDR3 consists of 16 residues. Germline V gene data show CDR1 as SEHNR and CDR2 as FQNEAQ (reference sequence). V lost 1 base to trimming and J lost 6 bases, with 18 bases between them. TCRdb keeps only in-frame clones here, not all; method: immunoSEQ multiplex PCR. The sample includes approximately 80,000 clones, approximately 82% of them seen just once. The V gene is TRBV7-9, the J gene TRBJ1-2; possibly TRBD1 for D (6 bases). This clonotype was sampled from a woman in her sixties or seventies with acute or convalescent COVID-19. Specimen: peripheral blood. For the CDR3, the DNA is TGTGCCAGCAGCTTAGTGGCAGGGGTAAGGCTCGATGGCTACACCTTC. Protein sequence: CASSLVAGVRLDGYTF.